This passage covers 20 T cell receptor beta chains from one sample sequenced in a study of shared clonotypes between healthy human individuals. Only CD45RO-negative cells positively selected for CCR7 counted as naive CD8 cells, so terminally differentiated effector memory CD45RA+ cells were excluded. Repertoires were generated with immunoSEQ multiplex PCR, while TCRdb's copy carries only in-frame clones and drops some. The sample has a few million clones, just under 95% seen once. Sequencing was performed on naive CD8+ T cells from PBMCs. All receptors derive from a man aged 18 to 30 in good health. Some clones in this sample may be carry-over from other donors' samples.

This chain links TRBV2 with TRBJ2-1, with TRBD2 matching 9 bases. In germline, CDR1 is SNHLY, CDR2 FYNNEI. V dropped 6 bases and J dropped 4; count of bases not matched to a gene: 7. This CDR3 contains 15 residues. CDR3 residues: CASRAGTSTYNEQFF. Written as DNA, the CDR3 is TGTGCCAGCAGAGCCGGGACTAGCACATACAATGAGCAGTTCTTC.

The chain carries TRBV19 and TRBJ2-1, with D hard to call. Germline V CDR1 and CDR2: LNHDA, SQIVND (reference sequence). The V and J ends lost 0 bases and 5 bases respectively, with 11 bases between them. This CDR3 spans 15 amino acids. The chain's CDR3 is CASSIDQETNNEQFF. DNA for the CDR3: TGTGCCAGTAGTATAGATCAAGAGACAAACAATGAGCAGTTCTTC.

The chain combines TRBV7-9 with TRBJ2-1, with a tentative D call TRBD1 (6 bases). There are 14 residues in the CDR3. V gave up 5 bases and J gave up 4 bases, with 12 bases separating them. Germline values: CDR1 SEHNR, CDR2 FQNEAQ (reference sequence). The CDR3 coding sequence is TGTGCCAGCAGCCCGGACAGTCTGTACAATGAGCAGTTCTTC. It codes for CASSPDSLYNEQFF. The variable domain in full, with the rest retrieved from reference TRBV7-9 and TRBJ2-1, is DTGVSQNPRHKITKRGQNVTFRCDPISEHNRLYWYRQTLGQGPEFLTYFQNEAQLEKSRLLSDRFSAERPKGSFSTLEIQRTEQGDSAMYLCASSPDSLYNEQFFGPGTRLTVL.

The chain has TRBV29-1 and TRBJ2-7, with a weak D call TRBD1 (6 bases). The CDR3 has 11 amino acids. From germline, CDR1 is SQVTM and CDR2 ANQGSEA. V lost 7 bases, J lost 3 bases, and 10 bases lay in between. CDR3 in DNA: TGCAGCGGACAGGTGGACTACGAGCAGTACTTC. This sequence encodes CSGQVDYEQYF.

The chain joins TRBV11-2 to TRBJ2-7; D unresolved. The CDR3 is 15 residues long. Germline CDR1 and CDR2: SGHAT and FQNNGV. Between the trimmed V and J ends, which lost 1 base and 0 bases, there was a span of 10 bases. DNA for the CDR3: TGTGCCAGCAGCTTAGGGAGTGCCCGCTCCTACGAGCAGTACTTC. This codes for CASSLGSARSYEQYF.

V gene TRBV9 combines with J gene TRBJ2-1, with 8 bases fitting TRBD2. The CDR3 runs to 16 residues. The V segment lost 0 bases and the J segment 3 bases; nucleotides outside the gene matches: 5. From germline, CDR1 is SGDLS and CDR2 YYNGEE. CDR3 loop: CASSVGWSGSYNEQFF. The CDR3 DNA follows: TGTGCCAGCAGCGTAGGGTGGAGCGGGAGCTACAATGAGCAGTTCTTC.

This clone has just a few counts. The chain recombines TRBV4-3 with TRBJ1-2, with D tentatively TRBD1 (6 bases). Deletions cut 6 bases from V and 4 bases from J, with 15 bases between. CDR3 length: 14 residues. CDR1 and CDR2 from the germline V gene are LGHNA and YSLEER. DNA of the CDR3: TGCGCCAGCAGTTACAAAGGGGGACTCTATGGCTACACCTTC. As protein: CASSYKGGLYGYTF.

In regard to this clone: Additional DNA sequences in this sample encode the identical CDR3. The chain is built from TRBV4-1 and TRBJ1-5; D gene ambiguous. The V gene lost 3 bases and the J gene lost 2 bases, with 11 bases spanning the gap. The germline V gene encodes CDR1 MGHRA and CDR2 YSYEKL. The length of the CDR3 is 15 residues. As DNA, the CDR3 is TGCGCCAGCAGCCAGAGGACCGGGGGCAATCAGCCCCAGCATTTT. Translated, it gives CASSQRTGGNQPQHF.

This chain connects TRBV7-9 to TRBJ2-7, with TRBD2 matching 10 bases. V dropped 5 bases and J dropped 3; count of bases not matched to a gene: 19. Per germline, CDR1 SEHNR and CDR2 FQNEAQ (reference sequence). The CDR3 is 19 amino acids. The CDR3 loop is CASSQIRGTTTSGNYEQYF. DNA for the CDR3: TGTGCCAGCAGCCAAATCCGGGGTACTACTACTAGCGGGAACTACGAGCAGTACTTC.

On this clone itself: Other nucleotide sequences from this sample produce the same CDR3. This chain joins TRBV7-9 and TRBJ2-5; 11 bases match TRBD2. With 1 base clipped from V and 2 bases from J, the junction kept 3 bases outside the gene matches. The CDR3 has 16 amino acids. Germline CDR1 reads SEHNR; CDR2 reads FQNEAQ (reference sequence). The CDR3 nucleotides read TGTGCCAGCAGCTTAGTAGGGACTAGCGGACAAGAGACCCAGTACTTC. Its protein is CASSLVGTSGQETQYF.

As to this clone: Different DNA sequences within this sample yield the same CDR3. This chain connects TRBV28 to TRBJ2-7; TRBD1 matches 7 bases. This CDR3 has 12 amino acids. CDR1 and CDR2 from the germline V gene are MDHEN and SYDVKM. Losses at the gene ends were 6 bases for V and 3 bases for J; bases not matched to a gene: 2. The CDR3 DNA reads as TGTGCCAGCAGGACAGGGAGCTACGAGCAGTACTTC. It codes for CASRTGSYEQYF.

The chain couples TRBV27 to TRBJ2-7; the match to TRBD2 covers 10 bases. There are 17 residues in the CDR3. The V gene end was trimmed by 2 bases and the J gene end by 3 bases; junction bases not matched to a gene: 10. Germline V lookup: CDR1 MNHEY, CDR2 SMNVEV (reference sequence). The DNA of the CDR3 is TGTGCCAGCAGTTTAGCCCGAGGGACTAGCGTTGACTACGAGCAGTACTTC. This codes for CASSLARGTSVDYEQYF.

CDR3 sequence: CASSYSIQTPYEQYF. The CDR3 DNA sequence: TGTGCCAGCAGTTACTCGATACAGACTCCCTACGAGCAGTACTTC. The rearrangement links TRBV6-5 to TRBJ2-7; D remains unclear. Trimming pared 0 bases from V and 2 bases from J, leaving 11 bases between. In germline, CDR1 is MNHEY, CDR2 SVGAGI. The CDR3 is 15 residues long.

The CDR3 protein is CASSPLKGGAYF. DNA of the CDR3: TGTGCCAGCAGCCCGCTAAAGGGGGGCGCTTACTTC. V is TRBV14 and J is TRBJ2-7; D is perhaps TRBD1 or TRBD2 (6 bases each). CDR1 is SGHDN, CDR2 FVKESK, per germline. CDR3 size: 12 residues. V dropped 4 bases and J dropped 13 bases, with 17 bases sitting between them.

The rearrangement links TRBV4-1 to TRBJ2-7; 11 nucleotides align to TRBD1. V trimming: 5 bases; J trimming: 2 bases; junction bases outside the gene matches: 11. Germline V gives CDR1 MGHRA, CDR2 YSYEKL. This CDR3 is 17 amino acids long. The CDR3 here is CASSWGNVGQGAYEQYF. The CDR3 nucleotides are TGCGCCAGCAGCTGGGGGAACGTGGGACAGGGGGCCTACGAGCAGTACTTC.

J is TRBJ2-3 and V is TRBV25-1; unclear D gene. Germline CDR1 is MGHDK and CDR2 is SYGVNS. V dropped 1 base and J dropped 1 base, with 6 bases sitting between them. The CDR3 covers 14 residues. The CDR3, as DNA: TGTGCCAGCAGTGAATTCATGGGCACAGATACGCAGTATTTT. Its protein is CASSEFMGTDTQYF.

The V and J genes are TRBV7-9 and TRBJ2-3; D tentatively reads TRBD1 or TRBD2 (5 bases each). Germline V gene lookup returns CDR1 SEHNR and CDR2 FQNEAQ (reference sequence). CDR3 length equals 17 residues. Trimming pared 2 bases from V and 0 bases from J, leaving 15 bases between. The CDR3 region has the DNA TGTGCCAGCAGCTTAAGGGGCACCAGCGGTAGCACAGATACGCAGTATTTT. Its translation is CASSLRGTSGSTDTQYF. The full variable domain, with the rest looked up from reference TRBV7-9 and TRBJ2-3, is DTGVSQNPRHKITKRGQNVTFRCDPISEHNRLYWYRQTLGQGPEFLTYFQNEAQLEKSRLLSDRFSAERPKGSFSTLEIQRTEQGDSAMYLCASSLRGTSGSTDTQYFGPGTRLTVL.

The gene calls are TRBV5-1 and TRBJ1-2, with D tentatively TRBD1 (5 bases). Germline CDR1 and CDR2: SGHRS and YFSETQ. This CDR3 comprises 14 residues. V gave up 4 bases and J gave up 4 bases, with 14 bases separating them. The CDR3 loop is CASSPGTLVYGYTF. CDR3 bases: TGCGCCAGCAGCCCGGGGACCCTGGTCTATGGCTACACCTTC.

CDR3 sequence (DNA): TGTGCCAGTAAGGAAGGGGATGGCTACACCTTC. Protein: CASKEGDGYTF. The rearrangement uses TRBV25-1 and TRBJ1-2; possible D gene TRBD1, 5 bases. The CDR3 covers 11 residues. Germline CDR1 MGHDK, CDR2 SYGVNS. Trimming took off 9 bases at V and 6 bases at J, with 11 bases between the two ends.

This chain uses TRBV29-1 with TRBJ2-7; 9 bases are a match to TRBD1. CDR3 length: 14 residues. V lost 6 bases, J lost 7 bases, and 13 bases stayed unmatched. Germline V gene lookup returns CDR1 SQVTM and CDR2 ANQGSEA. The CDR3 DNA sequence: TGCAGCGTGGATCCGGGACAGGGCATGAGGGAGCAGTACTTC. It is translated as CSVDPGQGMREQYF.